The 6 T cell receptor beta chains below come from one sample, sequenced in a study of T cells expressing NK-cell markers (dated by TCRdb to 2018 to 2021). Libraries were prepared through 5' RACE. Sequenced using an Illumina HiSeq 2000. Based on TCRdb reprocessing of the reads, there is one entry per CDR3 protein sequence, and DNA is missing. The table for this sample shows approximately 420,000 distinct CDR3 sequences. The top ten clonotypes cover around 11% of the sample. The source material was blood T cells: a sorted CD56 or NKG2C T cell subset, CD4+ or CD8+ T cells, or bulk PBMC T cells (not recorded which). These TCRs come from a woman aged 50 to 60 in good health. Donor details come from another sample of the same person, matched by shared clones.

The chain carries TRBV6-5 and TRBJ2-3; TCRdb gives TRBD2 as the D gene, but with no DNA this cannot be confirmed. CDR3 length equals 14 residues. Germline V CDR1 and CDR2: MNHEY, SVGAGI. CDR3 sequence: CASKITGGSDTQYF.

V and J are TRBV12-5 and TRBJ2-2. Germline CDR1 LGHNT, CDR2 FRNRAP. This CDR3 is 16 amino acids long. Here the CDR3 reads CASGFSTVKETGELFF.

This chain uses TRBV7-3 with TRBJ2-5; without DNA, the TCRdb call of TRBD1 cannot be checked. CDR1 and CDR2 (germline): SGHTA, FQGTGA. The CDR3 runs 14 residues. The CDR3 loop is CASSPTPGLGTQYF.

CDR3: CASSNPTPLSGTQYF. This chain connects TRBV11-3 to TRBJ2-5; TCRdb outputs TRBD1, but without DNA this stays unchecked. This CDR3 is built from 15 residues. Germline CDR1 and CDR2: SGHNT and YENEEA.

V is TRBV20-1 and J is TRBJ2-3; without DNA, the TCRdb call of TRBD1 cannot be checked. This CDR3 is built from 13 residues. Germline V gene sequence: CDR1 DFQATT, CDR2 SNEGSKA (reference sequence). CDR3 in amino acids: CSALEGFTDTQYF.

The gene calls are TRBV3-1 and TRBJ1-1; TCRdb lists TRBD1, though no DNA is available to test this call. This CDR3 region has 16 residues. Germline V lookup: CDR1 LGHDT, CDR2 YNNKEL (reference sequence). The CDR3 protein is CASSQDLSGESTEAFF.